A selection of T cell receptor beta chains follows, all from one sample in a study of OX40 agonist ivuxolimab in advanced cancers. The data were produced by immunoSEQ multiplex PCR, yet TCRdb's version contains in-frame clones alone and is incomplete. The profile shows some 58,000 clones, about 90% of them singletons. Sequenced material: CD4+ or CD8+ T cells sorted from blood, taken in a trial of the OX40 agonist ivuxolimab. The receptors originated from an adult with an advanced solid tumor such as melanoma, head and neck, liver or kidney cancer. Each CDR3 is given with its conserved first and last residue. The order of the fields is D gene, V gene, J gene, CDR3 protein. A D gene is named only where the DNA matches it firmly.

D: -; V: TRBV6-1; J: TRBJ2-7; CDR3: CASSSGTPQYF
D: TRBD1; V: TRBV6-1; J: TRBJ1-4; CDR3: CASGDRDVGKLFF
D: TRBD1; V: TRBV30; J: TRBJ2-5; CDR3: CAWSPGTGVETQYF
D: -; V: TRBV9; J: TRBJ1-3; CDR3: CASSGLGATGNTIYF
D: -; V: TRBV5-1; J: TRBJ2-7; CDR3: CASKGEGPGYEQYF
D: TRBD1; V: TRBV28; J: TRBJ2-7; CDR3: CASSLDRGWYEQYF
D: -; V: TRBV6-5; J: TRBJ2-1; CDR3: CASSYLGEQFF
D: -; V: TRBV18; J: TRBJ1-1; CDR3: CASSPRIGTMNTEAFF
D: -; V: TRBV7-2; J: TRBJ1-5; CDR3: CASSLEGGDQPQHF
D: TRBD1; V: TRBV10-3; J: TRBJ1-1; CDR3: CAISGQGQNTEAFF
D: TRBD1; V: TRBV20-1; J: TRBJ1-1; CDR3: CSARGDRGAFF
D: -; V: TRBV19; J: TRBJ2-2; CDR3: CASSTSVWSKNTGELFF
D: -; V: TRBV28; J: TRBJ1-1; CDR3: CASSSTGRKAFF
D: TRBD1; V: TRBV5-6; J: TRBJ2-7; CDR3: CASSWDRDEQYF
D: TRBD1; V: TRBV7-2; J: TRBJ1-1; CDR3: CASSMTGTHTEAFF
D: -; V: TRBV29-1; J: TRBJ2-2; CDR3: CSGTLNTGELFF
D: TRBD2; V: TRBV28; J: TRBJ2-3; CDR3: CASSLTASGGQTDTQYF
D: -; V: TRBV9; J: TRBJ1-2; CDR3: CASSATERANGYTF
D: TRBD1; V: TRBV10-3; J: TRBJ1-1; CDR3: CAISLRTGLNTEAFF
D: TRBD1; V: TRBV28; J: TRBJ2-7; CDR3: CASNFPGQGFEQYF
D: -; V: TRBV6-5; J: TRBJ1-6; CDR3: CATSTGRYNSPLHF
D: -; V: TRBV18; J: TRBJ2-1; CDR3: CASSPEGLAYNEQFF
D: TRBD1; V: TRBV6-1; J: TRBJ1-1; CDR3: CASSVQGYTEAFF
D: -; V: TRBV19; J: TRBJ2-1; CDR3: CASSPRDNEQFF
D: -; V: TRBV7-2; J: TRBJ2-3; CDR3: CASSLDQGSDTQYF
D: -; V: TRBV27; J: TRBJ2-5; CDR3: CASRRDRIGQETQYF
D: -; V: TRBV9; J: TRBJ1-1; CDR3: CASSKYAGSNTEAFF
D: -; V: TRBV10-2; J: TRBJ1-5; CDR3: CASSGVTPGARQPQHF
D: TRBD2; V: TRBV19; J: TRBJ2-7; CDR3: CASSTQRGASYEQYF
D: TRBD2; V: TRBV27; J: TRBJ2-3; CDR3: CASSLSGLAGGGTQYF
D: TRBD2; V: TRBV7-3; J: TRBJ2-5; CDR3: CASSLIEARTSGEETQYF
D: -; V: TRBV10-1; J: TRBJ2-1; CDR3: CASSESAGEQFF
D: TRBD2; V: TRBV7-8; J: TRBJ2-1; CDR3: CASSLEFQGLAGVNEQFF
D: -; V: TRBV4-3; J: TRBJ1-2; CDR3: CASSQADNYGYTF
D: -; V: TRBV10-2; J: TRBJ1-6; CDR3: CASSEAGRNSPLHF
D: -; V: TRBV11-2; J: TRBJ2-7; CDR3: CASSGRQAVPYEQYF
D: -; V: TRBV19; J: TRBJ2-3; CDR3: CASSLIQGVDNADTQYF
D: -; V: TRBV27; J: TRBJ2-2; CDR3: CASSYQGLTGELFF
D: TRBD1; V: TRBV19; J: TRBJ2-6; CDR3: CASSSWTGAGANVLTF
D: TRBD2; V: TRBV7-9; J: TRBJ2-1; CDR3: CASSLSPSGSNEQFF
D: -; V: TRBV27; J: TRBJ1-1; CDR3: CASSRYGGGHTEAFF
D: TRBD1; V: TRBV7-2; J: TRBJ2-7; CDR3: CASSTDRGRVSYYEQYF
D: -; V: TRBV28; J: TRBJ2-3; CDR3: CASSSPGPGSGTQYF
D: -; V: TRBV18; J: TRBJ2-5; CDR3: CASSPSELGETQYF
D: -; V: TRBV10-3; J: TRBJ2-2; CDR3: CAISAVNTGELFF
D: -; V: TRBV10-3; J: TRBJ2-7; CDR3: CAMAGTEGSYEQYF
D: -; V: TRBV11-2; J: TRBJ2-5; CDR3: CASSLVRGETQYF
D: TRBD1; V: TRBV11-2; J: TRBJ2-7; CDR3: CASSPRTGYYEQYF
D: -; V: TRBV28; J: TRBJ1-3; CDR3: CASIDGGQGGNTIYF
D: -; V: TRBV10-3; J: TRBJ2-1; CDR3: CAITQGDEQFF
D: -; V: TRBV30; J: TRBJ1-1; CDR3: CAWRGGGGTEAFF
D: TRBD1; V: TRBV2; J: TRBJ1-4; CDR3: CASWTGSATNEKLFF
D: -; V: TRBV5-5; J: TRBJ1-6; CDR3: CASSREGVRDSPLHF
D: -; V: TRBV19; J: TRBJ1-4; CDR3: CASSIDEGATNEKLFF
D: TRBD1; V: TRBV15; J: TRBJ2-7; CDR3: CATSRDRDYEQYF